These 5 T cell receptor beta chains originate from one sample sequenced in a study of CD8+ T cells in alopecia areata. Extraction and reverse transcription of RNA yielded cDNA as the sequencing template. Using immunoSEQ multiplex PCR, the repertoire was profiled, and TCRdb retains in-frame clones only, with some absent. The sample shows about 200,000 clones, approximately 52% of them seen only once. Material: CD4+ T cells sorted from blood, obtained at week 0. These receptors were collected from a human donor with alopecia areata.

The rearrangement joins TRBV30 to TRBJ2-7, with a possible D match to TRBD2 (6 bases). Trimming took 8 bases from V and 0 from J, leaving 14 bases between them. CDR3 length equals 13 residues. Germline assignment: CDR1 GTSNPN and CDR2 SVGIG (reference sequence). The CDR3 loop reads CAHGRPPSYEQYF. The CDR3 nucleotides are TGTGCCCACGGGAGACCCCCCTCCTACGAGCAGTACTTC. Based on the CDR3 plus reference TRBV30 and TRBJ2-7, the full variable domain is SQTIHQWPATLVQPVGSPLSLECTVEGTSNPNLYWYRQAAGRGLQLLFYSVGIGQISSEVPQNLSASRPQDRQFILSSKKLLLSDSGFYLCAHGRPPSYEQYFGPGTRLTVT.

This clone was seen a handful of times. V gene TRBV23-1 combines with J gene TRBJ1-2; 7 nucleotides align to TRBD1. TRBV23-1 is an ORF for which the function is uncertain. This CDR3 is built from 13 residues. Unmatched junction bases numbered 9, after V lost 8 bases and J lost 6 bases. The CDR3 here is CASHGTGDNGYTF. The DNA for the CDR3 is TGCGCCAGCCATGGAACAGGGGATAATGGCTACACCTTC.

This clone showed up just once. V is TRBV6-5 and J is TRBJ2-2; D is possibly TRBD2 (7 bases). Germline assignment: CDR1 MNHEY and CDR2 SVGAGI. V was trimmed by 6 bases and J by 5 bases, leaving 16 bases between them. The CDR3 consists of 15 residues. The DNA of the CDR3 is TGTGCCAGCAGCCAACAGGGAGGGCGGACCGGGGAGCTGTTTTTT. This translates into CASSQQGGRTGELFF.

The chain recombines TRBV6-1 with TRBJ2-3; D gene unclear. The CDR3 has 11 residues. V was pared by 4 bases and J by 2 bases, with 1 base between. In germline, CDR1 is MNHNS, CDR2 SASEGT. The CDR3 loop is CASSVTDTQYF. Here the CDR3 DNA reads TGTGCCAGCAGTGTCACAGATACGCAGTATTTT.

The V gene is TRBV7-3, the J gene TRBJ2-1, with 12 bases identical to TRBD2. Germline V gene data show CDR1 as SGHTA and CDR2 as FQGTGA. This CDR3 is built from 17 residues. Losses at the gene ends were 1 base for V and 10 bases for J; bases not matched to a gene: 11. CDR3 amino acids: CASSLNWASGRAREQFF. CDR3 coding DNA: TGTGCCAGCAGCTTAAATTGGGCTAGCGGGAGGGCCAGGGAGCAGTTCTTC.